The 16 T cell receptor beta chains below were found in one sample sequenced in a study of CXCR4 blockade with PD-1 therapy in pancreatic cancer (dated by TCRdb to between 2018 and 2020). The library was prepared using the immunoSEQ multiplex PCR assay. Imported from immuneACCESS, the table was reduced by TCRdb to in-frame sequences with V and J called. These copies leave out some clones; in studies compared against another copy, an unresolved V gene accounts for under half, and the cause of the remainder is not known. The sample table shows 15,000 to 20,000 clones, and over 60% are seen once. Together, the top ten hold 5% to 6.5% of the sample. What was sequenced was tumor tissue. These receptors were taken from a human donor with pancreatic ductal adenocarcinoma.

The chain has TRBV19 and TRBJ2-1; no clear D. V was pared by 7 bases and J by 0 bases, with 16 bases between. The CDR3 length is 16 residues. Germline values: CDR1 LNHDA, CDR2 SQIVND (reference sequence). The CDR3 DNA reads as TGTGCCAGTACCCTTGGCGGCTACGGCTCCTACAATGAGCAGTTCTTC. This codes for CASTLGGYGSYNEQFF.

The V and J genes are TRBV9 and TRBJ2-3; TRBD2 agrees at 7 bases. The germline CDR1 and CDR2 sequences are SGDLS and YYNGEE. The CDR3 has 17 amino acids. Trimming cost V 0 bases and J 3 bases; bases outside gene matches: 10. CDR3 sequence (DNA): TGTGCCAGCAGCGTAGAGCCTAGCGGCCCCCTTACAGATACGCAGTATTTT. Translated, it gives CASSVEPSGPLTDTQYF.

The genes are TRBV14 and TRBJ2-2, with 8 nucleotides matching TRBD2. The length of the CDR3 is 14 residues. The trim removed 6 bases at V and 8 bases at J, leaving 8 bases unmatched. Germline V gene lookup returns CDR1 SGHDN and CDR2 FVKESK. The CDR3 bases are TGTGCCAGCAGAGCCGGACTAGCTAGTGGGGAGCTGTTTTTT. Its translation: CASRAGLASGELFF. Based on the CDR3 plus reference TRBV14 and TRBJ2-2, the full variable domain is EAGVTQFPSHSVIEKGQTVTLRCDPISGHDNLYWYRRVMGKEIKFLLHFVKESKQDESGMPNNRFLAERTGGTYSTLKVQPAELEDSGVYFCASRAGLASGELFFGEGSRLTVL.

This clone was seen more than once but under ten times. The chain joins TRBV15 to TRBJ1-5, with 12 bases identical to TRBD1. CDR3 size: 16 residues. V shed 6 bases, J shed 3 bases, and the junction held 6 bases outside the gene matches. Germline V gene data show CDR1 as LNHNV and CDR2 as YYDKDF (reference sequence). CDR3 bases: TGTGCCACCAGAGGGACAGGGGGCTTCACCAATCAGCCCCAGCATTTT. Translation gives CATRGTGGFTNQPQHF.

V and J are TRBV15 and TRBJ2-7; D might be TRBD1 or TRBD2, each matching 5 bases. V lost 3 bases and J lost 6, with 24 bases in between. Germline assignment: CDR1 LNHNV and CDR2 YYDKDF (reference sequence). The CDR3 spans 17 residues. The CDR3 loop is CATSRKISGRGVGEQYF. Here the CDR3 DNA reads TGTGCCACCAGCAGGAAGATCTCGGGGCGCGGAGTAGGCGAGCAGTACTTC.

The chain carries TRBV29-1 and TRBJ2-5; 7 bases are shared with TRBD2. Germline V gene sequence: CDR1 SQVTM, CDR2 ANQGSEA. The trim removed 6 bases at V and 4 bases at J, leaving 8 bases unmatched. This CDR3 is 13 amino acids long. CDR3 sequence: CSVGPGGGETQYF. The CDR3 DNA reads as TGCAGCGTCGGTCCGGGCGGGGGAGAGACCCAGTACTTC.

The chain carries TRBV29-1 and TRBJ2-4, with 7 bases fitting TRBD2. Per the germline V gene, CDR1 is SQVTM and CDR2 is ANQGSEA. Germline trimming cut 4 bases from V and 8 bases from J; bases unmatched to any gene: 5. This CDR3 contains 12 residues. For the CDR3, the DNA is TGCAGCGTTGGACTAGCTTTGGACATTCAGTACTTC. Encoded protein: CSVGLALDIQYF.

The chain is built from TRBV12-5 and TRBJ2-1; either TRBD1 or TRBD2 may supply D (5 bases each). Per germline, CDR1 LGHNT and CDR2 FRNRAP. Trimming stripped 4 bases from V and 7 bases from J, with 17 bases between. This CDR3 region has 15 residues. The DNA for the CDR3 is TGTGCTAGTGGTTCGTCGGGGCGGTGGGGGAATGAGCAGTTCTTC. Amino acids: CASGSSGRWGNEQFF.

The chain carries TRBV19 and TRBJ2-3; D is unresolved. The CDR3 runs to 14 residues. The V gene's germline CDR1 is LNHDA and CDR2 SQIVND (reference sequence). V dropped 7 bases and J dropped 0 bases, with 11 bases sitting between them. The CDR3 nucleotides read TGTGCCAGTAAAGCCCCTTCTAGCACAGATACGCAGTATTTT. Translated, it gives CASKAPSSTDTQYF.

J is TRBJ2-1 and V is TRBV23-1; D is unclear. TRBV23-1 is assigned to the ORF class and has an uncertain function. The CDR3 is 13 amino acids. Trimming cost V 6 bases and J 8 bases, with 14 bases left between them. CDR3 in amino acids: CASSQDRSDEQFF. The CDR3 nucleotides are TGCGCCAGCAGCCAAGATCGGAGCGATGAGCAGTTCTTC.

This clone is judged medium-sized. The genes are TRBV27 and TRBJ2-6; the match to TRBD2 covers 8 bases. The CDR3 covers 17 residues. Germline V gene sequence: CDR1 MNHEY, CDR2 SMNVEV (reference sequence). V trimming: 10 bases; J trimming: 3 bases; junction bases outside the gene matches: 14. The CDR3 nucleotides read TGTGCCAACCCGGGGGATAGCGGGAAGGTTGGGGCCAACGTCCTGACTTTC. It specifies CANPGDSGKVGANVLTF.

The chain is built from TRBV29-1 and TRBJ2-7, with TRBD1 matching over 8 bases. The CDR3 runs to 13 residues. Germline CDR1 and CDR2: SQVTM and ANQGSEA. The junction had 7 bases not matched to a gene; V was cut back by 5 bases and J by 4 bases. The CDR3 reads CSVRRQGTYEQYF. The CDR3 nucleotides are TGCAGCGTTCGAAGACAGGGGACATACGAGCAGTACTTC.

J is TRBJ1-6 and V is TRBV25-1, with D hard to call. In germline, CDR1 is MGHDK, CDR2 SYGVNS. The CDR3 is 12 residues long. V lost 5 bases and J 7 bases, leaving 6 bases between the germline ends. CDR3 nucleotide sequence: TGTGCCAGCAGTACACTAAATTCACCCCTCCACTTT. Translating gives CASSTLNSPLHF.

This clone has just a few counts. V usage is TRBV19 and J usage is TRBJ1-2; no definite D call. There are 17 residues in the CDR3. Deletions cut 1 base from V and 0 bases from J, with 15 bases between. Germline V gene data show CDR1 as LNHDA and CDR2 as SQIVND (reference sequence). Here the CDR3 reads CASSIGFLRRTNYGYTF. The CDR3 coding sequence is TGTGCCAGTAGTATAGGGTTTTTGCGAAGAACTAACTATGGCTACACCTTC. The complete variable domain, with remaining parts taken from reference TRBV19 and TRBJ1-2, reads DGGITQSPKYLFRKEGQNVTLSCEQNLNHDAMYWYRQDPGQGLRLIYYSQIVNDFQKGDIAEGYSVSREKKESFPLTVTSAQKNPTAFYLCASSIGFLRRTNYGYTFGSGTRLTVV.

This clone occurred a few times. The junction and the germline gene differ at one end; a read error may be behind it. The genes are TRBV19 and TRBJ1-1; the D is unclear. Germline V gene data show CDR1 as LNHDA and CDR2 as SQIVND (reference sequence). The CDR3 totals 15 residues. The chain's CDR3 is CASSVTSNMNTETFF. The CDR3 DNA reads TGTGCCAGTAGTGTGACGAGTAATATGAACACTGAAACTTTCTTT.

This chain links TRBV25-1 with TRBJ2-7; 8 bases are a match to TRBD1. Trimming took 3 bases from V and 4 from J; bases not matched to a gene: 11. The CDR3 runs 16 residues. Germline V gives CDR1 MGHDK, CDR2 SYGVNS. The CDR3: CASSDLSGQGGYEQYF. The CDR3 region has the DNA TGTGCCAGCAGTGACCTTTCCGGACAGGGCGGGTACGAGCAGTACTTC.